Presented here are 3 T cell receptor beta chains from one specimen sequenced in a study of shared clonotypes between healthy human individuals (dated by TCRdb to 2020 to 2022). Libraries were built with the immunoSEQ multiplex PCR assay. Imported from immuneACCESS, the table was reduced by TCRdb to in-frame sequences with V and J called. These copies leave out some clones; in studies compared against another copy, an unresolved V gene accounts for under half, and the cause of the remainder is not known. Here the sample has around 700,000 clones; about 90% occur a single time. The ten top clones hold about a quarter of the sample. CD8 naive samples were obtained by positive selection for CCR7 among CD45RO-negative cells, yielding a CD45RA+CCR7+ population from which TemRA cells were excluded. Sequenced material: naive CD8+ T cells sorted from blood. The cell subset or site label corresponds to: CD45RA+CCR7+. Receptors were obtained from a young man in good health.

This chain links TRBV29-1 with TRBJ2-2, with 7 positions matching TRBD2. The CDR3 is made up of 14 amino acids. V trimming: 3 bases; J trimming: 3 bases; junction bases outside the gene matches: 4. Germline CDR1 is SQVTM and CDR2 is ANQGSEA. CDR3 in amino acids: CSVEGSGYTGELFF. The CDR3 nucleotides read TGCAGCGTTGAGGGTAGCGGGTACACCGGGGAGCTGTTTTTT.

In this sample, this clone turned up once. The rearrangement links TRBV7-2 to TRBJ2-1, with a weak D call TRBD2 (6 bases). There are 16 residues in the CDR3. Germline-derived CDR1 and CDR2 are SGHTA and FQGNSA. V was clipped by 3 bases and J by 4 bases, with 16 bases between them. The CDR3 DNA reads TGTGCCAGCAGCTTGTCGCCCCAGGGAGGATACAATGAGCAGTTCTTC. This gives the protein CASSLSPQGGYNEQFF.

This clone was recorded only once. The CDR3 region is CASSFNSYYEQYF. The DNA of the CDR3 is TGTGCCAGCAGTTTCAACAGTTACTACGAGCAGTACTTC. The chain couples TRBV27 to TRBJ2-7; no reliable D call. This CDR3 has 13 residues. The V gene's germline CDR1 is MNHEY and CDR2 SMNVEV (reference sequence). Trimming left V 3 bases short and J 3 bases short, with 9 bases between.